This passage covers 25 T cell receptor beta chains from one sample sequenced in a study of blood T cell repertoires in COVID-19. Here immunoSEQ multiplex PCR was the method, and the copy in TCRdb shows in-frame clones only, minus some. The sample holds 130,000 or so clones; approximately 80% are singletons and the top ten take 20%. The specimen sequenced was peripheral blood. The source of these receptors is a man older than 75 with acute or convalescent COVID-19.

CDR3 loop: CASSLGAMNTEAFF. The CDR3 coding sequence is TGTGCCAGCAGCTTAGGAGCCATGAACACTGAAGCTTTCTTT. This chain links TRBV7-9 with TRBJ1-1; D is undetermined. Germline CDR1 is SEHNR and CDR2 is FQNEAQ (reference sequence). Trimming removed 1 base from V and 0 bases from J, with 6 bases in between. The CDR3 length is 14 residues.

This clone was picked up many times. This sequence joins TRBV7-9 and TRBJ1-6, with a possible D match to TRBD1 (5 bases). The CDR3 spans 12 residues. Trimming left V 5 bases short and J 12 bases short, with 11 bases between. CDR1 and CDR2 (germline): SEHNR, FQNEAQ (reference sequence). As DNA, the CDR3 is TGTGCCAGCAGCAAACACACAGGACCCCTCCACTTT. It encodes CASSKHTGPLHF.

The chain employs TRBV3-1 (or the pseudogene TRBV3-2) and TRBJ2-3, with 14 positions matching TRBD2. The germline gives CDR1 LGHDT, CDR2 YNNKEL (reference sequence). The CDR3 contains 17 residues. Trimming removed 5 bases from V and 2 bases from J; junction bases left unmatched: 6. CDR3 sequence reads: CASSSTSGGASTDTQYF. CDR3 coding DNA: TGTGCCAGCAGCTCGACTAGCGGGGGGGCCTCCACAGATACGCAGTATTTT.

This chain links TRBV6-5 with TRBJ2-1; D ambiguous. Germline lookup yields CDR1 MNHEY and CDR2 SVGAGI. This CDR3 comprises 11 residues. Trimming left V 4 bases short and J 7 bases short, with 5 bases between. The CDR3 reads CASSFRNEQFF. DNA of the CDR3: TGTGCCAGCAGTTTTCGGAATGAGCAGTTCTTC.

With respect to this clone: Other DNA sequences in the same sample also yield this CDR3. The chain joins TRBV5-1 to TRBJ2-5, with 10 bases that match TRBD1. The germline CDR1 and CDR2 sequences are SGHRS and YFSETQ. V dropped 2 bases and J dropped 5; count of bases not matched to a gene: 3. This CDR3 spans 14 amino acids. This chain's CDR3 is CASSLAGQGETQYF. CDR3 nucleotides: TGCGCCAGCAGCTTAGCGGGACAGGGGGAGACCCAGTACTTC.

V is TRBV3-1 (or the pseudogene TRBV3-2) and J is TRBJ1-3; 9 positions agree with TRBD1. From germline, CDR1 is LGHDT and CDR2 YNNKEL (reference sequence). J gave up 7 bases and V 3 bases, and 7 bases lay outside the gene matches. This CDR3 contains 15 residues. CDR3 nucleotides: TGTGCCAGCAGCCACCGCCGGGACAGGGTCAACACCATATATTTT. The encoded protein is CASSHRRDRVNTIYF.

The sample holds a few counts of this clone. The gene calls are TRBV19 and TRBJ2-7, with a weak D call TRBD1 (6 bases). From germline, CDR1 is LNHDA and CDR2 SQIVND (reference sequence). V lost 5 bases, J lost 4 bases, and 12 bases lay in between. The CDR3 is 13 amino acids. The CDR3 spells CASSLQGQYEQYF. The DNA for the CDR3 is TGTGCCAGTAGTTTGCAGGGGCAATACGAGCAGTACTTC.

J is TRBJ1-2 and V is TRBV5-4; 8 positions agree with TRBD1. Germline CDR1 and CDR2: SGHNT and YYREEE (reference sequence). V shed 3 bases and J 4 bases; nucleotides not matched to a gene: 5. CDR3 length equals 14 residues. The CDR3 nucleotides are TGTGCCAGCAGCTCTCAGGGGGCTGCCTATGGCTACACCTTC. It yields the protein CASSSQGAAYGYTF.

This sequence joins TRBV24-1 and TRBJ2-4; a weak D match, TRBD1 (6 bases). The V gene's germline CDR1 is KGHDR and CDR2 SFDVKD. V dropped 2 bases and J dropped 6 bases, with 16 bases sitting between them. CDR3 length: 16 amino acids. The CDR3 protein is CATSDSSTGSRNIQYF. The CDR3 nucleotides are TGTGCCACCAGTGATTCGAGCACAGGGTCAAGAAACATTCAGTACTTC.

The V gene is TRBV7-3, the J gene TRBJ2-4, with 7 bases lining up with TRBD1. Trimming took 0 bases from V and 15 from J; bases not matched to a gene: 8. The CDR3 length is 13 residues. Germline CDR1 reads SGHTA; CDR2 reads FQGTGA. The DNA of the CDR3 is TGTGCCAGCAGCTTAACAGGGGGCGCAAGTTGGTACTTC. Translation: CASSLTGGASWYF.

V is TRBV4-2 and J is TRBJ2-4, with TRBD2 matching over 12 bases. The CDR3 runs to 18 residues. Germline V lookup: CDR1 LGHNA, CDR2 YNFKEQ. J was trimmed by 1 base and V by 1 base; bases with no gene match: 5. Here the CDR3 DNA reads TGTGCCAGCAGCCAAGGCCCAGGGACTAGCGGGGCCAAAAACATTCAGTACTTC. It codes for CASSQGPGTSGAKNIQYF.

This clone was detected once. The J gene is TRBJ1-1, the V gene TRBV5-4; D ambiguous. The germline gives CDR1 SGHNT, CDR2 YYREEE (reference sequence). V was shortened by 4 bases and J by 5 bases, with 21 bases between the two germline ends. The CDR3 covers 16 residues. DNA of the CDR3: TGTGCCAGCAGCCCCGGAGAAGTGGTACGGGGAACTGAAGCTTTCTTT. It yields the protein CASSPGEVVRGTEAFF.

The chain employs TRBV28 and TRBJ2-7; a weak D match, TRBD1 (6 bases). V lost 5 bases and J 4 bases, leaving 18 bases between the germline ends. The CDR3 totals 15 residues. Germline loops: CDR1 MDHEN, CDR2 SYDVKM. The CDR3 loop is CASSTGTRKRYEQYF. DNA for the CDR3: TGTGCCAGCAGTACGGGGACACGAAAGCGGTACGAGCAGTACTTC.

This chain uses TRBV2 with TRBJ1-3; TRBD1 might be the D (5 bases). This CDR3 comprises 15 residues. Trimming stripped 7 bases from V and 2 bases from J, with 15 bases between. The germline CDR1 and CDR2 sequences are SNHLY and FYNNEI. CDR3 sequence (DNA): TGTGCCAGCATGGCGGGACCGGGGGCTGGAAACACCATATATTTT. Translating it yields CASMAGPGAGNTIYF.

The gene calls are TRBV2 and TRBJ1-2, with 9 bases aligning to TRBD1. Germline CDR1 reads SNHLY; CDR2 reads FYNNEI. The J segment lost 5 bases and the V segment lost 5 bases, leaving 6 bases of the junction unmatched. The CDR3 contains 14 residues. Here the CDR3 reads CASSLTTGGYGYTF. The CDR3 DNA reads TGTGCCAGCAGTCTCACGACAGGGGGGTATGGCTACACCTTC.

The chain uses TRBV7-9 and TRBJ2-7; 8 bases are shared with TRBD1. The CDR3 spans 14 residues. The J segment lost 7 bases and the V segment lost 5 bases, leaving 10 bases of the junction unmatched. Germline CDR1 reads SEHNR; CDR2 reads FQNEAQ (reference sequence). The CDR3 region has the DNA TGTGCCAGCAGCCGACAGGGGACGTCTCGGGAGCAGTACTTC. It codes for CASSRQGTSREQYF.

V is TRBV2 and J is TRBJ1-5; no definite D call. V lost 4 bases to trimming and J lost 7 bases, with 11 bases between them. The CDR3 totals 13 residues. Germline CDR1 and CDR2: SNHLY and FYNNEI. CDR3 residues: CASSGEKFQPQHF. CDR3 DNA sequence: TGTGCCAGCAGTGGGGAGAAGTTCCAGCCCCAGCATTTT.

V is TRBV5-1 and J is TRBJ2-3; TRBD1 might be the D (5 bases). Germline V gene lookup returns CDR1 SGHRS and CDR2 YFSETQ. V was pared by 3 bases and J by 2 bases, with 10 bases between. The CDR3 totals 14 residues. The CDR3 loop is CASSSGSYTDTQYF. The CDR3 DNA reads as TGCGCCAGCAGCTCAGGGTCCTACACAGATACGCAGTATTTT.

V and J are TRBV19 and TRBJ2-7, with 9 nucleotides matching TRBD1. J lost 1 base, V lost 6 bases, and 7 bases had no gene match. The germline CDR1 and CDR2 sequences are LNHDA and SQIVND (reference sequence). This CDR3 spans 15 amino acids. This CDR3 is CASSQGGQGSYEQYF. DNA of the CDR3: TGTGCCAGTAGCCAAGGGGGACAGGGTTCCTACGAGCAGTACTTC.

The chain links TRBV7-2 to TRBJ2-1; D call uncertain. This CDR3 region has 14 residues. Deletions cut 3 bases from V and 5 bases from J, with 11 bases between. Germline V gene sequence: CDR1 SGHTA, CDR2 FQGNSA. This CDR3 is CASSFVPRDNEQFF. The DNA of the CDR3 is TGTGCCAGCAGCTTTGTACCACGCGACAATGAGCAGTTCTTC.

The chain has TRBV7-2 and TRBJ1-2; TRBD1 matches at 8 bases. The CDR3 spans 15 residues. The V and J ends lost 10 bases and 6 bases, in that order; junction bases with no gene match: 16. Germline CDR1 is SGHTA and CDR2 is FQGNSA. CDR3 sequence reads: CATTYSQGAVDGYTF. In DNA form, the CDR3 reads TGTGCCACTACTTACTCGCAGGGGGCAGTTGATGGCTACACCTTC.

The count of this clone is one. This rearrangement joins TRBV11-2 to TRBJ1-1, with a possible D match to TRBD1 (6 bases). The CDR3 has 13 amino acids. Trimming removed 6 bases from V and 6 bases from J, with 14 bases in between. The germline V gene encodes CDR1 SGHAT and CDR2 FQNNGV. The CDR3 region is CASSPQGRAEAFF. CDR3 bases: TGTGCCAGCAGTCCACAGGGAAGGGCTGAAGCTTTCTTT.

This sequence joins TRBV19 and TRBJ2-2; 11 bases are a match to TRBD1. V shed 4 bases and J 5 bases; nucleotides not matched to a gene: 12. Germline V lookup: CDR1 LNHDA, CDR2 SQIVND (reference sequence). This CDR3 comprises 18 residues. CDR3: CASSRRGQGDLRTGELFF. The CDR3 DNA sequence: TGTGCCAGTAGTAGAAGGGGACAGGGGGATTTGAGGACCGGGGAGCTGTTTTTT.

This clone was detected a few times. The chain recombines TRBV5-6 with TRBJ1-1; D is unresolved. V lost 0 bases, J lost 8 bases, and 11 bases lay in between. The CDR3 has 13 residues. The germline V gene has CDR1 SGHDT and CDR2 YYEEEE. The CDR3 coding sequence is TGTGCCAGCAGCTTGGTTGGCCTTTCGGAAGCTTTCTTT. Translation gives CASSLVGLSEAFF.

V is TRBV7-2 and J is TRBJ2-1; D may be TRBD1 (6 bases). The CDR3 extends over 15 amino acids. V was pared by 5 bases and J by 4 bases, with 15 bases between. From germline, CDR1 is SGHTA and CDR2 FQGNSA. CDR3 amino acids: CASSRIRDTYNEQFF. The CDR3 DNA reads TGTGCCAGCAGCAGAATCCGGGACACTTACAATGAGCAGTTCTTC. The entire variable domain, with the rest obtained from reference TRBV7-2 and TRBJ2-1, is as follows: GAGVSQSPSNKVTEKGKDVELRCDPISGHTALYWYRQSLGQGLEFLIYFQGNSAPDKSGLPSDRFSAERTGGSVSTLTIQRTQQEDSAVYLCASSRIRDTYNEQFFGPGTRLTVL.